This passage covers 9 T cell receptor beta chains from one sample sequenced in a study of CD8 T cells in ankylosing spondylitis. The study, taken as a whole, reports: Ankylosing spondylitis blood appeared to carry a characteristic TCR beta motif of roughly 8 highly homologous variants.

TCRdb recomputed calls from the 5' RACE reads with MiXCR, one row per CDR3 protein. This table holds 750,000 to 850,000 distinct CDR3 sequences, over 9.5% found once. No antigen has been identified for these receptors. The specimen was blood, either unsorted or a sorted T cell fraction (not recorded which). The source of these receptors is a male donor with ankylosing spondylitis.

The sample holds a few counts of this clonotype. V usage is TRBV6-5 and J usage is TRBJ1-2; 7 nucleotides match TRBD1. Germline V CDR1 and CDR2: MNHEY, SVGAGI. The V gene end was trimmed by 2 bases and the J gene end by 10 bases; junction bases not matched to a gene: 10. The CDR3 has 14 residues. CDR3 DNA: TGTGCCAGCAGTTACATCGCAGGGGGAAGGAACTACACCTTC. Encoded protein: CASSYIAGGRNYTF.

The chain combines TRBV20-1 with TRBJ1-1; TRBD1 aligns across 7 bases. Germline CDR1 and CDR2: DFQATT and SNEGSKA (reference sequence). The CDR3 loop spans 15 amino acids. Trimming at V came to 0 bases and at J to 5 bases, leaving 9 bases not matched to a gene. CDR3: CSARDWRQGGTEAFF. Written as DNA, the CDR3 is TGCAGTGCTAGAGATTGGAGACAGGGAGGAACTGAAGCTTTCTTT.

This clonotype has a handful of counts. This rearrangement joins TRBV6-5 to TRBJ2-3; 10 bases align to TRBD2. With 4 bases clipped from V and 5 bases from J, the junction kept 6 bases outside the gene matches. The CDR3 loop spans 15 amino acids. Germline V gives CDR1 MNHEY, CDR2 SVGAGI. CDR3 DNA sequence: TGTGCCAGCAGTTCTCAGTGGACTAGCGGAGATACGCAGTATTTT. Translation gives CASSSQWTSGDTQYF.

This clonotype appeared a few times. The chain employs TRBV7-2 and TRBJ1-4; no definite D call. The CDR3 covers 12 residues. Trimming took 3 bases from V and 5 from J, leaving 4 bases between them. Germline-derived CDR1 and CDR2 are SGHTA and FQGNSA. CDR3 sequence: CASSFPNEKLFF. CDR3 in DNA: TGTGCCAGCAGCTTCCCCAATGAAAAACTGTTTTTT.

The rearrangement joins TRBV30 to TRBJ2-1; 7 nucleotides align to TRBD2. CDR1 and CDR2 from the germline V gene are GTSNPN and SVGIG (reference sequence). CDR3 length: 14 residues. V trimming: 6 bases; J trimming: 4 bases; junction bases outside the gene matches: 9. The CDR3 reads CACKKSGKYNEQFF. CDR3 nucleotide sequence: TGTGCCTGTAAAAAGAGCGGGAAATACAATGAGCAGTTCTTC.

V gene TRBV20-1 combines with J gene TRBJ2-7; D possibly corresponds to TRBD1 (6 bases). The CDR3 totals 14 residues. Germline lookup yields CDR1 DFQATT and CDR2 SNEGSKA (reference sequence). Trimming took off 3 bases at V and 7 bases at J, with 19 bases between the two ends. The CDR3 loop reads CSASDGGPTSEQYF. The CDR3 nucleotides are TGCAGTGCTAGCGATGGGGGCCCTACGAGTGAGCAGTACTTC.

This clonotype was detected many times. This rearrangement joins TRBV20-1 to TRBJ2-3, with D possibly TRBD1 on 6 matching bases. CDR3 length: 13 amino acids. With 0 bases removed from V and 5 bases from J, the gap between germline ends came to 9 bases. Looked up from germline, CDR1 is DFQATT and CDR2 is SNEGSKA (reference sequence). This CDR3 reads CSARDPGVDTQYF. DNA of the CDR3: TGCAGTGCTAGAGATCCAGGGGTAGATACGCAGTATTTT.

The chain couples TRBV11-2 to TRBJ1-2; no clear D. Germline assignment: CDR1 SGHAT and CDR2 FQNNGV. Trimming took off 5 bases at V and 4 bases at J, with 11 bases between the two ends. The CDR3 consists of 13 residues. The CDR3 loop is CASSLGFRYGYTF. The DNA for the CDR3 is TGTGCCAGCAGCCTCGGGTTCCGCTATGGCTACACCTTC. The entire variable domain, with the rest obtained from reference TRBV11-2 and TRBJ1-2, is as follows: EAGVAQSPRYKIIEKRQSVAFWCNPISGHATLYWYQQILGQGPKLLIQFQNNGVVDDSQLPKDRFSAERLKGVDSTLKIQPAKLEDSAVYLCASSLGFRYGYTFGSGTRLTVV.

This clonotype was seen ten or more times. The chain recombines TRBV4-3 with TRBJ2-5, with TRBD2 as a possible D gene (6 bases). Germline V gives CDR1 LGHNA, CDR2 YSLEER. The CDR3 contains 18 residues. Trimming pared 3 bases from V and 0 bases from J, leaving 20 bases between. The chain's CDR3 is CASSQGWNQWRDQETQYF. The CDR3 DNA reads as TGCGCCAGCAGCCAGGGCTGGAACCAATGGAGGGACCAAGAGACCCAGTACTTC.